These 28 T cell receptor beta chains share one sample of origin, sequenced in a study of blood T cell repertoires in COVID-19. Generated by immunoSEQ multiplex PCR, the TCRdb table keeps only in-frame clones and is missing some. This table holds approximately 400,000 clones, roughly 80% found once. Sequenced input: peripheral blood. These receptors originate from a human donor with acute or convalescent COVID-19. The donor label of this sample is uncertain.

The chain has TRBV2 and TRBJ2-7, with a tentative D call TRBD1 (5 bases). Germline CDR1 SNHLY, CDR2 FYNNEI. V dropped 6 bases and J dropped 0 bases, with 15 bases sitting between them. This CDR3 is 15 amino acids long. The CDR3 is CASSLGAFSSYEQYF. The CDR3 region has the DNA TGTGCCAGCAGCCTAGGGGCTTTCAGCTCCTACGAGCAGTACTTC.

The gene calls are TRBV19 and TRBJ1-5; D ambiguous. The V gene's germline CDR1 is LNHDA and CDR2 SQIVND (reference sequence). V was pared by 3 bases and J by 5 bases, with 5 bases between. CDR3 length: 12 residues. CDR3 nucleotides: TGTGCCAGTAGTATTCCGTATCAGCCCCAGCATTTT. Its translation: CASSIPYQPQHF.

This clone appeared a single time. The rearrangement links TRBV10-3 to TRBJ2-3; D remains unclear. Germline values: CDR1 ENHRY, CDR2 SYGVKD. V was clipped by 5 bases and J by 2 bases, with 8 bases between them. This CDR3 comprises 13 residues. DNA of the CDR3: TGTGCCATCAGTCATTTAGCCACAGATACGCAGTATTTT. Amino acids: CAISHLATDTQYF.

The chain joins TRBV7-9 to TRBJ1-1; D remains ambiguous. The V gene's germline CDR1 is SEHNR and CDR2 FQNEAQ (reference sequence). The CDR3 sequence is 13 residues long. Trimming removed 4 bases from V and 0 bases from J, with 6 bases in between. CDR3 amino acids: CASSYGVNTEAFF. In DNA, the CDR3 is TGTGCCAGCAGCTACGGGGTGAACACTGAAGCTTTCTTT.

The chain is built from TRBV19 and TRBJ2-2, with D possibly matching TRBD2 (5 bases). The germline CDR1 and CDR2 sequences are LNHDA and SQIVND (reference sequence). The CDR3 has 15 amino acids. Trimming took 6 bases from V and 7 from J, leaving 18 bases between them. This CDR3 reads CASRIRAGEIGELFF. CDR3 coding DNA: TGTGCCAGTAGGATCCGGGCCGGGGAGATCGGGGAGCTGTTTTTT. The full variable domain, with the rest looked up from reference TRBV19 and TRBJ2-2, is DGGITQSPKYLFRKEGQNVTLSCEQNLNHDAMYWYRQDPGQGLRLIYYSQIVNDFQKGDIAEGYSVSREKKESFPLTVTSAQKNPTAFYLCASRIRAGEIGELFFGEGSRLTVL.

The chain links TRBV3-1 (or the pseudogene TRBV3-2) to TRBJ1-5; 9 bases map to TRBD1. This CDR3 region has 18 residues. With V trimmed by 6 bases and J by 2 bases, 14 bases remained unmatched. Looked up from germline, CDR1 is LGHDT and CDR2 is YNNKEL (reference sequence). The CDR3 here is CASSGGETGTGRNQPQHF. CDR3 coding DNA: TGTGCCAGCAGTGGGGGTGAAACCGGGACAGGGCGCAATCAGCCCCAGCATTTT.

V usage is TRBV5-6 and J usage is TRBJ2-4, with D possibly TRBD2 on 5 matching bases. The CDR3 has 16 amino acids. Germline V lookup: CDR1 SGHDT, CDR2 YYEEEE. V was clipped by 0 bases and J by 0 bases, with 10 bases between them. This chain's CDR3 is CASSLGGPLAKNIQYF. CDR3 sequence (DNA): TGTGCCAGCAGCTTGGGCGGGCCGCTAGCCAAAAACATTCAGTACTTC.

The chain combines TRBV6-6 with TRBJ2-7, with 7 bases identical to TRBD2. Germline V gene lookup returns CDR1 MNHNY and CDR2 SVGAGI (reference sequence). V lost 5 bases, J lost 4 bases, and 14 bases stayed unmatched. The CDR3 has 16 amino acids. CDR3 DNA: TGTGCCAGCAGTCATTCCCTCGGACTAGTTTTTTACGAGCAGTACTTC. Its translation: CASSHSLGLVFYEQYF.

The chain employs TRBV4-1 and TRBJ1-5; 7 bases align to TRBD1. The CDR3 has 16 residues. V was clipped by 1 base and J by 5 bases; unmatched bases: 8. CDR1 is MGHRA and CDR2 is YSYEKL in the germline V gene. In nucleotides, the CDR3 is TGCGCCAGCAGCCAAGCGTTCGACAGGGTCCATCAGCCCCAGCATTTT. Translation gives CASSQAFDRVHQPQHF.

The chain joins TRBV4-2 to TRBJ2-7, with 8 bases lining up with TRBD2. This CDR3 has 19 amino acids. Germline V CDR1 and CDR2: LGHNA, YNFKEQ. Trimming at V came to 4 bases and at J to 2 bases, leaving 19 bases not matched to a gene. The CDR3 is CASSRLAGTSSITPYEQYF. The CDR3 coding sequence is TGTGCCAGCAGCCGACTTGCCGGGACTAGTAGTATTACACCCTACGAGCAGTACTTC.

A few counts support this clone. In the same sample, other DNA sequences code for this CDR3. J is TRBJ1-2 and V is TRBV18; possibly TRBD1 for D (6 bases). The ends were cut back, 3 bases at V and 4 bases at J, with 12 bases in the middle. CDR1 is KGHSH and CDR2 is LQKENI in the germline V gene. This CDR3 region has 14 residues. CDR3 sequence: CASSPPGTPYGYTF. The CDR3 nucleotides read TGTGCCAGCTCACCGCCTGGGACACCCTATGGCTACACCTTC.

The V gene is TRBV11-2, the J gene TRBJ2-7; TRBD2 is a possible D gene (6 bases). The CDR3 loop spans 16 amino acids. The germline V and J ends were trimmed by 5 bases and 5 bases, with 22 bases remaining between them. Per germline, CDR1 SGHAT and CDR2 FQNNGV. The CDR3 spells CASSPGRGAVVHEQYF. Written as DNA, the CDR3 is TGTGCCAGCAGCCCAGGGCGGGGCGCAGTGGTCCACGAGCAGTACTTC.

This chain links TRBV10-3 with TRBJ1-1, with TRBD1 as a possible D gene (5 bases). This CDR3 contains 14 residues. Trimming shortened V by 2 bases and J by 5 bases, and 12 bases separated the two germline ends. The germline gives CDR1 ENHRY, CDR2 SYGVKD. As DNA, the CDR3 is TGTGCCATCAGTGAGGCAGGGCCCCCGACTGAAGCTTTCTTT. It yields the protein CAISEAGPPTEAFF.

The gene calls are TRBV5-1 and TRBJ1-3; TRBD1 aligns across 9 bases. Trimming removed 4 bases from V and 3 bases from J; junction bases left unmatched: 2. CDR1 SGHRS and CDR2 YFSETQ come from the germline V gene. The CDR3 covers 14 residues. CDR3: CASSTGQGGNTIYF. The CDR3 DNA reads as TGCGCCAGCAGCACGGGACAGGGTGGAAACACCATATATTTT.

As concerns this clone: The sample contains more than one DNA sequence encoding this CDR3. The chain carries TRBV3-1 (or the pseudogene TRBV3-2) and TRBJ2-5; D not resolved. Per the germline V gene, CDR1 is LGHDT and CDR2 is YNNKEL (reference sequence). This CDR3 comprises 12 residues. The germline V and J ends were trimmed by 1 base and 5 bases, with 5 bases remaining between them. The CDR3 region is CASSQVSETQYF. The DNA for the CDR3 is TGTGCCAGCAGCCAAGTGAGCGAGACCCAGTACTTC.

The chain carries TRBV4-2 and TRBJ1-5, with 8 bases fitting TRBD1. Germline CDR1 is LGHNA and CDR2 is YNFKEQ. CDR3 length: 15 amino acids. With 0 bases clipped from V and 6 bases from J, the junction kept 4 bases outside the gene matches. For the CDR3, the DNA is TGTGCCAGCAGCCAAGACAGGGGGCGCAGTCAGCCCCAGCATTTT. Its protein is CASSQDRGRSQPQHF.

J is TRBJ2-2 and V is TRBV5-8; TRBD2 might be the D (7 bases). The CDR3 totals 17 residues. Germline V CDR1 and CDR2: SGHTS, YDEGEE. V was trimmed by 0 bases and J by 5 bases, leaving 17 bases between them. Written as DNA, the CDR3 is TGTGCCAGCAGCTTGGTCGGGGGGCTAACGTCGACCGGGGAGCTGTTTTTT. Translation: CASSLVGGLTSTGELFF.

V usage is TRBV3-1 (or the pseudogene TRBV3-2) and J usage is TRBJ2-7; 7 nucleotides agree with TRBD2. The CDR3 extends over 16 amino acids. The germline V gene has CDR1 LGHDT and CDR2 YNNKEL (reference sequence). J was trimmed by 2 bases and V by 1 base; bases with no gene match: 8. As DNA, the CDR3 is TGTGCCAGCAGCCAAGTACTGTCGGGAGGCCCCTACGAGCAGTACTTC. The encoded protein is CASSQVLSGGPYEQYF.

This clone showed up just a few times. Additional DNA sequences in this sample encode the identical CDR3. V usage is TRBV7-8 and J usage is TRBJ1-1, with TRBD1 as a possible D gene (5 bases). The length of the CDR3 is 14 residues. Germline V gene sequence: CDR1 SGHVS, CDR2 FQNEAQ. Trimming left V 0 bases short and J 1 base short, with 6 bases between. This CDR3 reads CASSLAGGNTEAFF. The CDR3 bases are TGTGCCAGCAGCTTAGCGGGGGGGAACACTGAAGCTTTCTTT.

V and J are TRBV5-4 and TRBJ2-3, with D uncertain. The CDR3 covers 14 residues. Germline V gives CDR1 SGHNT, CDR2 YYREEE (reference sequence). V dropped 4 bases and J dropped 0 bases, with 9 bases sitting between them. The CDR3 sequence: CASSTPGSTDTQYF. The CDR3 bases are TGTGCCAGCAGCACCCCAGGCAGCACAGATACGCAGTATTTT. Based on the CDR3 plus reference TRBV5-4 and TRBJ2-3, the full variable domain is ETGVTQSPTHLIKTRGQQVTLRCSSQSGHNTVSWYQQALGQGPQFIFQYYREEENGRGNFPPRFSGLQFPNYSSELNVNALELDDSALYLCASSTPGSTDTQYFGPGTRLTVL.

The CDR3 is CASSYLEVVREQFF. CDR3 bases: TGTGCCAGCAGTTACCTGGAGGTAGTCCGAGAGCAGTTCTTC. The genes are TRBV6-6 and TRBJ2-1, with a weak D call TRBD2 (5 bases). V was cut by 2 bases and J by 10 bases, with 15 bases left in between. The CDR3 is made up of 14 amino acids. In germline, CDR1 is MNHNY, CDR2 SVGAGI (reference sequence).

V gene TRBV19 combines with J gene TRBJ1-1; tentatively, D is TRBD1 (5 bases). Trimming pared 4 bases from V and 5 bases from J, leaving 17 bases between. Germline V gives CDR1 LNHDA, CDR2 SQIVND (reference sequence). This CDR3 has 15 amino acids. DNA of the CDR3: TGTGCCAGTAGTAAAAGGGGACGGGAGGGGACTGAAGCTTTCTTT. Protein: CASSKRGREGTEAFF.

Points on this clone: The junction differs from germline at one of its ends, possibly a read error. CDR3 region: CAWNIGGNTEAFF. CDR3 in DNA: TGTGCCTGGAACATTGGAGGTAACACAGAAGCTTTCTTT. V gene TRBV30 combines with J gene TRBJ1-1; no clear D gene. The CDR3 is 13 residues long. Germline assignment: CDR1 GTSNPN and CDR2 SVGIG (reference sequence).

The genes are TRBV15 and TRBJ2-2; no firm D call. CDR1 and CDR2 from the germline V gene are LNHNV and YYDKDF (reference sequence). The V end lost 1 base, the J end lost 2 bases, and 8 bases lay between the germline ends. CDR3 length: 15 amino acids. The CDR3 region has the DNA TGTGCCACCAGCAGAGTTCTACCTAACACCGGGGAGCTGTTTTTT. Translating gives CATSRVLPNTGELFF.

In this sample, this clone turned up a few times. The chain recombines TRBV2 with TRBJ1-5; TRBD1 might be the D (6 bases). The CDR3 is 15 residues long. Between the trimmed V and J ends, which lost 4 bases and 4 bases, there was a span of 14 bases. Germline values: CDR1 SNHLY, CDR2 FYNNEI. The CDR3 loop reads CASSGGGRRNQPQHF. In DNA form, the CDR3 reads TGTGCCAGCAGTGGTGGGGGCAGGAGGAATCAGCCCCAGCATTTT.

This chain connects TRBV5-1 to TRBJ1-2, with 7 bases fitting TRBD1. Per germline, CDR1 SGHRS and CDR2 YFSETQ. This CDR3 contains 15 residues. After removal of 4 bases from V and 4 bases from J, the junction contained 10 bases not matched to a gene. CDR3 sequence: CASSPGTAVSYGYTF. The CDR3 bases are TGCGCCAGCAGCCCGGGGACAGCGGTCAGCTATGGCTACACCTTC.

The chain recombines TRBV2 with TRBJ1-5, with 7 positions matching TRBD1. V was clipped by 6 bases and J by 5 bases; unmatched bases: 7. CDR1 SNHLY and CDR2 FYNNEI come from the germline V gene. This CDR3 comprises 14 residues. The CDR3 sequence: CASSPDRVDQPQHF. CDR3 DNA: TGTGCCAGCAGCCCCGACAGGGTTGATCAGCCCCAGCATTTT.

The count of this clone is one. This chain connects TRBV29-1 to TRBJ2-6; no clear D. The germline CDR1 and CDR2 sequences are SQVTM and ANQGSEA. V gave up 3 bases and J gave up 2 bases, with 8 bases separating them. CDR3 length: 14 residues. CDR3 loop: CSVDSGTGANVLTF. The CDR3 DNA follows: TGCAGCGTTGACAGTGGCACTGGGGCCAACGTCCTGACTTTC.